This T cell receptor (beta chain) stems from a study of early T cells in non-severe SARS-CoV-2 infection. CDR1 is SEHNR and CDR2 is FQNEAQ in the germline V gene (reference sequence). CDR3 length: 15 amino acids. V dropped 0 bases and J dropped 3 bases, with 11 bases sitting between them. Researchers tagged individual cDNA molecules with unique molecular identifiers. TCRdb recomputed calls from the 5' RACE reads with MiXCR, one row per CDR3 protein. The table has 50,000 to 65,000 distinct CDR3 sequences, 9.5% to 15% seen once; the top ten hold about 1.4%. This clonotype was recorded at least ten times.

The source is an adult who was a healthcare worker with PCR-confirmed SARS-CoV-2 infection or an uninfected control (not recorded which). Material: whole blood. This sequence joins TRBV7-9 and TRBJ1-2; no clear D gene. The CDR3 DNA reads TGTGCCAGCAGCTTAGCGCAGTCAGGAGACTATGGCTACACCTTC. Its protein product is CASSLAQSGDYGYTF.